A selection of T cell receptor beta chains follows, all from one sample in a study of blood T cells in healthy people across ages. TCRdb recomputed calls from the 5' RACE reads with MiXCR, one row per CDR3 protein. The data show approximately 810,000 distinct CDR3 sequences, around 30% seen once. The sequenced sample consisted of blood. Every receptor here comes from a woman of 80 years or more in good health. The CDR3 runs from the conserved cysteine through the conserved F or W. Each record gives: J gene, D gene, clone size, V gene, CDR3 DNA, CDR3 protein. D genes are given only for firm matches. Rows may omit the clone size; those that give it use once, few, many or a size class.

J: TRBJ2-5; D: -; size: -; V: TRBV7-2; DNA: TGTGCCAGCAGCTTAGGTCCCGGACAGGCGGGGCAAGAGACCCAGTACTTC; CDR3: CASSLGPGQAGQETQYF
J: TRBJ2-7; D: -; size: many; V: TRBV4-3; DNA: TGCGCCAGCAGCCAAAGCCAGGGGTCCCACGAGCAGTACTTC; CDR3: CASSQSQGSHEQYF
J: TRBJ1-1; D: TRBD1; size: few; V: TRBV7-2; DNA: TGTGCCAGCAGTTGGACAGGAATTCAGAACACTGAAGCTTTCTTT; CDR3: CASSWTGIQNTEAFF
J: TRBJ2-3; D: -; size: many; V: TRBV5-5; DNA: TGTGCCAGCAGCTTGGAATGGGGGCAGACCACAGATACGCAGTATTTT; CDR3: CASSLEWGQTTDTQYF
J: TRBJ2-1; D: TRBD2; size: many; V: TRBV5-1; DNA: TGCGCCAGCAGCATCTCTAGCGGGGGGGCTTCCTACAATGAGCAGTTCTTC; CDR3: CASSISSGGASYNEQFF
J: TRBJ2-1; D: TRBD2; size: -; V: TRBV11-2; DNA: TGTGCCAGCAGCTTACTTCCGGAGACTAGCGGGGGCAATGAGCAGTTCTTC; CDR3: CASSLLPETSGGNEQFF
J: TRBJ2-3; D: -; size: many; V: TRBV24-1; DNA: TGTGCCACCAGTGACAGCACAGATACGCAGTATTTT; CDR3: CATSDSTDTQYF
J: TRBJ1-4; D: -; size: -; V: TRBV15; DNA: TGTGCCACCAGCAGAACCGGGACACCTAATGAAAAACTGTTTTTT; CDR3: CATSRTGTPNEKLFF
J: TRBJ2-5; D: TRBD2; size: few; V: TRBV11-2; DNA: TGTGCCAGCAGCTTCGCGGGGGTGACAAGAGAGACCCAGTACTTC; CDR3: CASSFAGVTRETQYF
J: TRBJ1-1; D: -; size: -; V: TRBV7-9; DNA: TGTGCCAGCAGCCGACAGGCGACGAACACTGAAGCTTTCTTT; CDR3: CASSRQATNTEAFF
J: TRBJ2-1; D: TRBD2; size: -; V: TRBV20-1; DNA: TGCAGTGCACCCAGACTAGCGGGAGCGTACAATGAGCAGTTCTTC; CDR3: CSAPRLAGAYNEQFF
J: TRBJ2-7; D: TRBD1; size: few; V: TRBV6-2/TRBV6-3; DNA: TGTGCCAGCAGTTACCCCGGGACAGTCTACGAGCAGTACTTC; CDR3: CASSYPGTVYEQYF
J: TRBJ2-3; D: TRBD2; size: -; V: TRBV4-2; DNA: TGTGCCAGCAGCCCTCTAGCGGGGGACACAGATACGCAGTATTTT; CDR3: CASSPLAGDTDTQYF
J: TRBJ1-1; D: TRBD1; size: -; V: TRBV27; DNA: TGTGCCAGCAGAGTAAGGGACAGTTACACTGAAGCTTTCTTT; CDR3: CASRVRDSYTEAFF
J: TRBJ2-1; D: TRBD1; size: many; V: TRBV13; DNA: TGTGCCAGCAGCCCTCAATCGACAGGGGGAATCTACAATGAGCAGTTCTTC; CDR3: CASSPQSTGGIYNEQFF
J: TRBJ2-1; D: TRBD2; size: many; V: TRBV20-1; DNA: TGCAGTGCCTTAACCCACGGGGGGACCTACAATGAGCAGTTCTTC; CDR3: CSALTHGGTYNEQFF
J: TRBJ2-5; D: -; size: -; V: TRBV20-1; DNA: TGCAGTGCTGGGGACATACTCCAAGAGACCCAGTACTTC; CDR3: CSAGDILQETQYF
J: TRBJ2-3; D: TRBD1; size: few; V: TRBV5-4; DNA: TGTGCCAGCAGCAGGACAGGGGGTGAATCCGCAGATACGCAGTATTTT; CDR3: CASSRTGGESADTQYF
J: TRBJ2-5; D: -; size: once; V: TRBV6-1; DNA: TGTGCCAGCAGTGAAGTGGCAGAGCAAGAGACCCAGTACTTC; CDR3: CASSEVAEQETQYF
J: TRBJ2-6; D: TRBD2; size: many; V: TRBV4-3; DNA: TGCGCCAGCAGCCAGAGTTCGGGAGGGTTTGGGGCCAACGTCCTGACTTTC; CDR3: CASSQSSGGFGANVLTF
J: TRBJ2-5; D: TRBD2; size: -; V: TRBV7-2; DNA: TGTGCCAGCAGCTTAGCACTAGCGGGGATCGGGGAGACCCAGTACTTC; CDR3: CASSLALAGIGETQYF
J: TRBJ2-1; D: -; size: many; V: TRBV7-2; DNA: TGTGCCAGCAGTCGGAGAGGGGGGGGGAATGAGCAGTTCTTC; CDR3: CASSRRGGGNEQFF
J: TRBJ2-3; D: -; size: many; V: TRBV7-2; DNA: TGTGCCAGCAGCTCCGTCGGGCCAGATACGCAGTATTTT; CDR3: CASSSVGPDTQYF
J: TRBJ2-6; D: -; size: few; V: TRBV9; DNA: TGTGCCAGCAGCGCCTCCGACCGCGACCCTTTTTCTGGGGCCAACGTCCTGACTTTC; CDR3: CASSASDRDPFSGANVLTF
J: TRBJ2-1; D: -; size: many; V: TRBV11-1; DNA: TGTGCCAGCAGCAGACACCCCGACAATGAGCAGTTCTTC; CDR3: CASSRHPDNEQFF
J: TRBJ2-2; D: TRBD1; size: -; V: TRBV6-2/TRBV6-3; DNA: TGTGCCAGCAGTTACTCAGGGACAGGCAAGGGCGGGGAGCTGTTTTTT; CDR3: CASSYSGTGKGGELFF
J: TRBJ2-7; D: -; size: few; V: TRBV6-1; DNA: TGTGCCAGCAGTGAAGATGTTTGGTCATCTGGAAAGTACTTC; CDR3: CASSEDVWSSGKYF
J: TRBJ2-1; D: -; size: few; V: TRBV6-5; DNA: TGTGCCAGCAGTTACTCGCCAGGGATAAACGAGCAGTTCTTC; CDR3: CASSYSPGINEQFF
J: TRBJ1-4; D: -; size: many; V: TRBV7-9; DNA: TGTGCCAGCATCAGCGGGGCGGGGGCTAATGAAAAACTGTTTTTT; CDR3: CASISGAGANEKLFF
J: TRBJ2-5; D: -; size: -; V: TRBV12-5; DNA: TGTGCTAGTGGTTTGGCGGCCCGGGAGACCCAGTACTTC; CDR3: CASGLAARETQYF
J: TRBJ2-7; D: TRBD1; size: many; V: TRBV7-2; DNA: TGTGCCAGCAGCTTAGACGGGACAGTTTCCTACGAGCAGTACTTC; CDR3: CASSLDGTVSYEQYF
J: TRBJ1-6; D: -; size: many; V: TRBV28; DNA: TGTGCCAGCAGTTTCGGCCAGGGGAGGAATTCACCCCTCCACTTT; CDR3: CASSFGQGRNSPLHF
J: TRBJ2-1; D: -; size: -; V: TRBV25-1; DNA: TGTGCCAGCAGTGACGAGAGCTCCTACAATGAGCAGTTCTTC; CDR3: CASSDESSYNEQFF
J: TRBJ2-1; D: -; size: -; V: TRBV12-3/TRBV12-4; DNA: TGTGCCGGCACCCCCTATAATGAGCAGTTCTTC; CDR3: CAGTPYNEQFF
J: TRBJ2-6; D: -; size: many; V: TRBV11-2; DNA: TGTGCCAGCAGCTTTGCTAGCAGGACCTCTGGGGCCAACGTCCTGACTTTC; CDR3: CASSFASRTSGANVLTF
J: TRBJ2-7; D: TRBD2; size: many; V: TRBV6-6; DNA: TGTGCCAGCAGCGGGGGGACGTTCCCCTACGAGCAGTACTTC; CDR3: CASSGGTFPYEQYF
J: TRBJ2-5; D: -; size: -; V: TRBV18; DNA: TGTGCCAGCTCACCACCAAGCCAGGTGGAGACCCAGTACTTC; CDR3: CASSPPSQVETQYF
J: TRBJ1-3; D: -; size: -; V: TRBV7-9; DNA: TGTGCCAGCGCCCCTATGGGAGGTTACACCATATATTTT; CDR3: CASAPMGGYTIYF
J: TRBJ2-1; D: TRBD2; size: -; V: TRBV7-2; DNA: TGTGCCAGCAGCTTAGCGGGGACTAGGGCATACAATGAGCAGTTCTTC; CDR3: CASSLAGTRAYNEQFF
J: TRBJ2-5; D: -; size: many; V: TRBV12-3/TRBV12-4; DNA: TGTGCCAGCAGTTTAGCGAGGGACTCCGGGGCCCAGTACTTC; CDR3: CASSLARDSGAQYF
J: TRBJ1-2; D: -; size: -; V: TRBV2; DNA: TGTGCCAGCAGAGCACAGGCGGCGAGGGGCTACACCTTC; CDR3: CASRAQAARGYTF
J: TRBJ1-1; D: -; size: few; V: TRBV7-2; DNA: TGTGCCAGCAGCTCTAGTCCCATACAGGGAGAAGCTTTCTTT; CDR3: CASSSSPIQGEAFF